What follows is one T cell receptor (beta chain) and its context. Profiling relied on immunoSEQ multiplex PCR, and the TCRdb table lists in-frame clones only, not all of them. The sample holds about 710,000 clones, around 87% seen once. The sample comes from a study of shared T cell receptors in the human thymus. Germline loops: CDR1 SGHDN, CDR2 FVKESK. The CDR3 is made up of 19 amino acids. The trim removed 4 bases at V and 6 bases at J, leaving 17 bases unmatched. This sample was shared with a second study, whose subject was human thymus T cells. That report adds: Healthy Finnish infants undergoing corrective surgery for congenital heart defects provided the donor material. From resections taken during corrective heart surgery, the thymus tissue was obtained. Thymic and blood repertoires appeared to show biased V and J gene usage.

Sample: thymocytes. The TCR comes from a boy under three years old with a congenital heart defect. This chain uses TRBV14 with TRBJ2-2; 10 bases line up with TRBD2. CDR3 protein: CASSLRTSGGHGGSGELFF. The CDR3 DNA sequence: TGTGCCAGCAGCCTTAGGACTAGCGGTGGACACGGCGGGTCCGGGGAGCTGTTTTTT.